What follows is one TCR beta chain and its context. Its cognate antigen is unknown. This sample stems from a study of CD8 T cells in Susac syndrome. Study-wide points: An acknowledgment was made by the study that its TCR sequencing and HLA analysis involved relatively few individuals.

The multiple sclerosis controls were treatment-naive patients affected by stable or active relapsing-remitting disease. Isolation of CD8+ and CD4+ T cells was performed negatively, whereas enrichment of TEMRA cells was done by FACS. Random hexamers served to reverse transcribe roughly 0.45 to 1 ug RNA. With immunoSEQ multiplex PCR, TCR beta CDR3 was amplified across 54 Vbeta and 13 Jbeta. MiXCR, run by TCRdb on the immunoSEQ multiplex PCR reads, gives a single entry per CDR3 protein. This table holds some 200,000 distinct CDR3 sequences, 95% found once. V lost 2 bases and J 0 bases, leaving 11 bases between the germline ends. The V gene's germline CDR1 is MNHEY and CDR2 SVGAGI. This CDR3 region has 16 residues.

What was sequenced was CD4+ T cells from PBMCs. This TCR was sampled from a human donor with multiple sclerosis. V is TRBV6-5 and J is TRBJ2-1; possible D gene TRBD2, 5 bases. The CDR3 is CASSYITGFSYNEQFF. The CDR3 region has the DNA TGTGCCAGCAGTTACATAACGGGATTCTCCTACAATGAGCAGTTCTTC.